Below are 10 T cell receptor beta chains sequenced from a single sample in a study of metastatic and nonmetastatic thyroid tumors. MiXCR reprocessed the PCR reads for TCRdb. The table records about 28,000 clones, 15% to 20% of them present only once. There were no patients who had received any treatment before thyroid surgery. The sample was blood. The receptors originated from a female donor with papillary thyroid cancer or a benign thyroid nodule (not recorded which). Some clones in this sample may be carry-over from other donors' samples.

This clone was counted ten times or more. This CDR3 reads CASSPTGDADTQYF. DNA of the CDR3: TGTGCCAGCTCACCGACAGGGGATGCAGATACGCAGTATTTT. V is TRBV18 and J is TRBJ2-3; 8 nucleotides match TRBD1. CDR1 KGHSH and CDR2 LQKENI come from the germline V gene. V gave up 3 bases and J gave up 4 bases; unmatched junction bases: 3. This CDR3 has 14 residues.

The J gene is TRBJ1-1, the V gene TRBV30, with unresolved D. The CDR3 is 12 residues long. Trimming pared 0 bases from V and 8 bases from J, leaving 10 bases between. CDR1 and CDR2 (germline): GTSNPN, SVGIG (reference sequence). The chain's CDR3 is CAWSVVLGEAFF. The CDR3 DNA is TGTGCCTGGAGTGTAGTGCTGGGAGAAGCTTTCTTT.

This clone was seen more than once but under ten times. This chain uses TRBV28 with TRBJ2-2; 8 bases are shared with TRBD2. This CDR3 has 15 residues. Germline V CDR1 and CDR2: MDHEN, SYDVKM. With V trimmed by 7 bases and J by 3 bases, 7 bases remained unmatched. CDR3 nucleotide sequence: TGTGCCAGCAAGCCTAGCGGGCCCCACACCGGGGAGCTGTTTTTT. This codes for CASKPSGPHTGELFF.

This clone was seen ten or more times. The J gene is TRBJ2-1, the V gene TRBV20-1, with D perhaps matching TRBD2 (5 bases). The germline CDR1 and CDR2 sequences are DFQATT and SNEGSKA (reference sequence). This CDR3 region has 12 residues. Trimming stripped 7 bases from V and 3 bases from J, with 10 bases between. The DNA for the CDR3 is TGCAGTGTTAAACTAGGCTACAATGAGCAGTTCTTC. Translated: CSVKLGYNEQFF.

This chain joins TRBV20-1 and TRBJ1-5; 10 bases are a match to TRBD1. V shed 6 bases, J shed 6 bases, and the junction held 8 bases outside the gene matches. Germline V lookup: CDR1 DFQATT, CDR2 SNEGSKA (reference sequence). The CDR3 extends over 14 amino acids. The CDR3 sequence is CSARQGAVGQPQHF. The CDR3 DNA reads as TGCAGTGCCCGACAGGGGGCGGTCGGTCAGCCCCAGCATTTT.

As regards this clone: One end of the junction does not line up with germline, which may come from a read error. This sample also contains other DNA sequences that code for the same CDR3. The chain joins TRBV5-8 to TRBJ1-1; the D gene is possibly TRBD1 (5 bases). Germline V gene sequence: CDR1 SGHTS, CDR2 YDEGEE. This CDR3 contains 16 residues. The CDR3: CASSLAPAGRPTEAFF. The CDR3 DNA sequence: TGTGCCAGCAGCTTGGCCCCCGCAGGGCGCCCTACTGAAGCCTTCTTT.

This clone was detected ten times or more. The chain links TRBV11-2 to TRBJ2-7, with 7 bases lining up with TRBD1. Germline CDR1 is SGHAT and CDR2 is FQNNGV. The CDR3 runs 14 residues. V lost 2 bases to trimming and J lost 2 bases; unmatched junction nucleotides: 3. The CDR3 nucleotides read TGTGCCAGCAGCTTAATGACAGGGCCCTACGAGCAGTACTTC. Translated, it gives CASSLMTGPYEQYF. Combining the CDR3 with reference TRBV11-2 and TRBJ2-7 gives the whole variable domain EAGVAQSPRYKIIEKRQSVAFWCNPISGHATLYWYQQILGQGPKLLIQFQNNGVVDDSQLPKDRFSAERLKGVDSTLKIQPAKLEDSAVYLCASSLMTGPYEQYFGPGTRLTVT.

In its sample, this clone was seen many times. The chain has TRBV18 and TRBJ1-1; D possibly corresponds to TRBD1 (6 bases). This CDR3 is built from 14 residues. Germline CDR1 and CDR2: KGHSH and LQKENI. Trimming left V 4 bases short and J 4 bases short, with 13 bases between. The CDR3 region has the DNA TGTGCCAGCTCACGGACAGAAGGGAGCACTGAAGCTTTCTTT. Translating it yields CASSRTEGSTEAFF. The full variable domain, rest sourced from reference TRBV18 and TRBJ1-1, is NAGVMQNPRHLVRRRGQEARLRCSPMKGHSHVYWYRQLPEEGLKFMVYLQKENIIDESGMPKERFSAEFPKEGPSILRIQQVVRGDSAAYFCASSRTEGSTEAFFGQGTRLTVV.

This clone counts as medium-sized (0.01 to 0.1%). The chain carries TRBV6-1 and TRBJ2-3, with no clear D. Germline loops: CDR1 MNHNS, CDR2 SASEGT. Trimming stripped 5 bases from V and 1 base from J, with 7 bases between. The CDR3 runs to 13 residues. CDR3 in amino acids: CASSMLRTDTQYF. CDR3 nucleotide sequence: TGTGCCAGCAGTATGCTCCGCACAGATACGCAGTATTTT.

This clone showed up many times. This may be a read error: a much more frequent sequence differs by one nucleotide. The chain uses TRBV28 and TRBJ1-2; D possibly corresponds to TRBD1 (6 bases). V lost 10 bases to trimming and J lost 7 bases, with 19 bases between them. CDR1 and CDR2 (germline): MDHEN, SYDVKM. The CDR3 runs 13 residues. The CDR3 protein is CATSRQVGGGYTF. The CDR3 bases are TGTGCCACCTCCCGACAGGTTGGGGGTGGCTACACCTTC.